The rows below give T cell receptor beta chains drawn from one sample of a study of radiation and T cells in renal cell carcinoma. TCRdb's table, derived via immunoSEQ multiplex PCR, lists solely in-frame clones and lacks some. The table shows about 150,000 clones, with 80% to 90% occurring only once. The specimen comprised blood, sampled from a patient whose treatment included radiotherapy and nephrectomy. The receptors derive from a woman aged 50 to 60 with renal cell carcinoma. CDR3s include the opening cysteine and the closing phenylalanine or tryptophan. D genes are given only for firm matches. Some rows have no size entry. The others give once, few or many, or a class for an expanded clone.

J gene: TRBJ2-7; D gene: TRBD2; clone size: NA; V gene: TRBV7-2; CDR3 DNA: TGTGCCAGCAGCTTAGGGGCGGGAGGGGGCGAGCAGTACTTC; CDR3 protein: CASSLGAGGGEQYF
J gene: TRBJ1-3; D gene: NA; clone size: NA; V gene: TRBV29-1; CDR3 DNA: TGCAGCGTTGCACTTTTAGCGGGAAACACCATATATTTT; CDR3 protein: CSVALLAGNTIYF
J gene: TRBJ2-1; D gene: TRBD2; clone size: NA; V gene: TRBV4-1; CDR3 DNA: TGCGCCAGCAGCCGTAGCGGGAGGGCTGCCGGCTATGAGCAGTTCTTC; CDR3 protein: CASSRSGRAAGYEQFF
J gene: TRBJ1-1; D gene: NA; clone size: NA; V gene: TRBV6-1; CDR3 DNA: TGTGCCAGCAGTGAAGTTGGGGGCGGTACTGAAGCTTTCTTT; CDR3 protein: CASSEVGGGTEAFF
J gene: TRBJ1-2; D gene: NA; clone size: NA; V gene: TRBV10-2; CDR3 DNA: TGCGCCAGCACCGAAAGGAGTGGGCAAGGCTACACCTTC; CDR3 protein: CASTERSGQGYTF
J gene: TRBJ1-5; D gene: NA; clone size: once; V gene: TRBV7-2; CDR3 DNA: TGTGCCAGCAGCCTAGACGGGAATCAGCCCCAGCATTTT; CDR3 protein: CASSLDGNQPQHF
J gene: TRBJ2-1; D gene: NA; clone size: once; V gene: TRBV27; CDR3 DNA: TGTGCCAGCACCGATGGAGGAAATGAGCAGTTCTTC; CDR3 protein: CASTDGGNEQFF
J gene: TRBJ1-1; D gene: NA; clone size: once; V gene: TRBV7-9; CDR3 DNA: TGTGCCACGCCAGAGGGGGGAGAGGGATGGACTGAAGCTTTCTTT; CDR3 protein: CATPEGGEGWTEAFF
J gene: TRBJ1-3; D gene: NA; clone size: NA; V gene: TRBV5-1; CDR3 DNA: TGCGCCAGCAGCTTTGACAGTGCTGGAAACACCATATATTTT; CDR3 protein: CASSFDSAGNTIYF
J gene: TRBJ2-1; D gene: NA; clone size: once; V gene: TRBV9; CDR3 DNA: TGTGCCAGCAGCGTGGTCCCCGGGAGCTCCTACAATGAGCAGTTCTTC; CDR3 protein: CASSVVPGSSYNEQFF
J gene: TRBJ2-7; D gene: TRBD2; clone size: NA; V gene: TRBV6-6; CDR3 DNA: TGTGCCAGCAGTTACGTCGATAGCGGGGATAGGCGGTACTTC; CDR3 protein: CASSYVDSGDRRYF